The source of this T cell receptor beta chain is a study of cytomegalovirus exposure and HLA in healthy donors. Broader study findings: The classifier reportedly diagnosed cytomegalovirus status with high specificity and sensitivity. Some V segments, TRBV6-2 and TRBV6-3 among them, were indistinguishable and were therefore excluded.

Comment on this clone: What it binds is unknown.

The V gene end was trimmed by 3 bases and the J gene end by 9 bases; junction bases not matched to a gene: 9. The CDR3 covers 15 residues. CDR1 and CDR2 from the germline V gene are MNHNS and SASEGT. The PCR ran on 60 Vbeta and 13 Jbeta primers. Clones were read by immunoSEQ multiplex PCR, and TCRdb kept only the in-frame ones, dropping some. The sample holds 150,000 to 200,000 clones, around four fifths seen once. V and J are TRBV6-1 and TRBJ2-1; 9 nucleotides match TRBD1. Sequencing was carried out using PBMCs. The receptor was derived from a male donor in good health and CMV-seronegative. The CDR3 here is CASSDYGTGKSEQFF. In DNA, the CDR3 is TGTGCCAGCAGTGACTATGGGACAGGGAAAAGTGAGCAGTTCTTC.